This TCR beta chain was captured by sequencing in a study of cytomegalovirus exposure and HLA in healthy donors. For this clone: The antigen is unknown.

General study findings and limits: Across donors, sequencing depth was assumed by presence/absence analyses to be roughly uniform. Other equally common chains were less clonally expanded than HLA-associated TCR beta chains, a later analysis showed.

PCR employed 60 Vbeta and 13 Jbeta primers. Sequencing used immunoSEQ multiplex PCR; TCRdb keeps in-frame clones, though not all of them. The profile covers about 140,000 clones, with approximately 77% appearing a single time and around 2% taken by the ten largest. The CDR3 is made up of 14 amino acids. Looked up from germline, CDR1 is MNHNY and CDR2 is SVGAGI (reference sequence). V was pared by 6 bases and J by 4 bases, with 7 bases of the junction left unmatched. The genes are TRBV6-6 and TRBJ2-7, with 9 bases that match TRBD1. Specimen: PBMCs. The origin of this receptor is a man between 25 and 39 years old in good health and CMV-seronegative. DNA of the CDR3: TGTGCCAGCAGATCGGGACAGGGTCAATACGAGCAGTACTTC. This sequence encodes CASRSGQGQYEQYF.